The entry below gives a single T cell receptor (beta chain) sequence along with its context. The sample belongs to a study of cytomegalovirus exposure and HLA in healthy donors. This CDR3 has 14 amino acids. Per the germline V gene, CDR1 is MDHEN and CDR2 is SYDVKM. Trimming pared 3 bases from V and 0 bases from J, leaving 8 bases between. In the PCR, 60 Vbeta and 13 Jbeta primers were used. The method was immunoSEQ multiplex PCR; TCRdb's version includes in-frame clones alone and lacks a portion of them. The table counts about 40,000 clones; roughly 5.9% lies in the top ten. Sequenced sample: PBMCs. The V gene is TRBV28, the J gene TRBJ1-1; D gene unclear. The source of this sequence is a human donor in good health. CDR3 amino acids: CASSLGRMNTEAFF. The CDR3 DNA reads TGTGCCAGCAGTTTGGGCCGCATGAACACTGAAGCTTTCTTT.